The present TCR beta chain was sequenced within a study of response to subunit inactivated influenza vaccine. Study observations and caveats: Few new T cells, the authors suggested, are recruited by each seasonal influenza vaccination.

As for this clonotype: Antigen specificity is unknown.

The CDR3 totals 12 residues. V lost 6 bases to trimming and J lost 4 bases, with 9 bases between them. CDR1 is MNHEY and CDR2 is SVGAGI in the germline V gene. Each CDR3 protein is one row after TCRdb ran MiXCR on the RT-PCR reads. The sample carries 150,000 to 200,000 distinct CDR3 sequences, roughly a tenth recorded once. The input for sequencing was CD8+ T cells sorted from PBMCs, taken around 25 months after vaccination. The TCR originated in a man aged 45 to 70 who received an inactivated influenza vaccine. This chain uses TRBV6-5 with TRBJ2-5; no definite D call. This CDR3 reads CASRSRGETQYF. The CDR3, as DNA: TGTGCCAGCAGATCCAGAGGAGAGACCCAGTACTTC.